These 24 T cell receptor beta chains came from one sample sequenced in a study of blood T cells in healthy people across ages. The second PCR ran roughly 6 to 11 cycles with a sample-barcoded 5' primer and J-beta primers. TCRdb reprocessed the 5' RACE reads with MiXCR, giving one entry per CDR3 protein. The data hold 730,000 or so distinct CDR3 sequences, with 40% to 45% observed a single time. Sequenced input: blood. The source of these receptors is an older woman in good health.

The chain has TRBV6-5 and TRBJ2-5, with 10 bases fitting TRBD2. V lost 0 bases and J lost 2; bases outside the gene matches: 9. Germline CDR1 MNHEY, CDR2 SVGAGI. CDR3 length equals 18 residues. CDR3 region: CASSYSTASGRLQETQYF. Here the CDR3 DNA reads TGTGCCAGCAGTTACTCGACGGCTAGCGGGAGACTTCAAGAGACCCAGTACTTC.

This clonotype was picked up a small number of times. The gene calls are TRBV5-6 and TRBJ1-2; the D gene is possibly TRBD1 (5 bases). V dropped 5 bases and J dropped 7 bases, with 15 bases sitting between them. Germline V lookup: CDR1 SGHDT, CDR2 YYEEEE. This CDR3 is 13 amino acids long. CDR3 in amino acids: CASSSDIRSGYTF. In nucleotides, the CDR3 is TGTGCCAGCAGTTCGGACATCCGGAGTGGCTACACCTTC.

The chain links TRBV28 to TRBJ2-5; TRBD2 might be the D (5 bases). Trimming pared 3 bases from V and 3 bases from J, leaving 11 bases between. CDR3 length: 14 residues. CDR1 and CDR2 (germline): MDHEN, SYDVKM. CDR3 amino acids: CASSFVGIEETQYF. The CDR3 region has the DNA TGTGCCAGCAGTTTTGTCGGGATAGAAGAGACCCAGTACTTC.

V and J are TRBV20-1 and TRBJ2-1, with 7 bases that match TRBD2. V dropped 3 bases and J dropped 0; count of bases not matched to a gene: 11. Germline CDR1 is DFQATT and CDR2 is SNEGSKA (reference sequence). The CDR3 contains 17 residues. This chain's CDR3 is CSASALAAAVSYNEQFF. DNA of the CDR3: TGCAGTGCTAGCGCGCTAGCGGCCGCCGTCTCCTACAATGAGCAGTTCTTC.

To note about this clonotype: A read error may explain this, as a much larger clone is one base away. The gene calls are TRBV3-1 and TRBJ2-1; D is unresolved. Germline V gene sequence: CDR1 LGHDT, CDR2 YNNKEL (reference sequence). The CDR3 totals 12 residues. The CDR3: CAISLDPLEQFF. The CDR3 DNA follows: TGTGCCATCAGCCTGGACCCCTTAGAGCAGTTCTTC.

V and J are TRBV7-2 and TRBJ2-7; D possibly matches TRBD1 or TRBD2 (5 bases each). Germline V lookup: CDR1 SGHTA, CDR2 FQGNSA. The V end was cut by 5 bases, the J end by 1 base, with 15 bases between. CDR3 size: 15 residues. The CDR3 loop reads CASSPGASFSYEQYF. The CDR3 DNA reads as TGTGCCAGCAGCCCCGGGGCTAGCTTTTCCTACGAGCAGTACTTC.

As for this clonotype: A read error may explain this, as a much larger clone is one base away. The genes are TRBV4-2 and TRBJ2-5; 8 bases map to TRBD2. The germline V gene has CDR1 LGHNA and CDR2 YNFKEQ. The junction had 11 bases not matched to a gene; V was cut back by 2 bases and J by 6 bases. The CDR3 spans 16 residues. DNA for the CDR3: TGTGCCAGCAGCCAAAATTCCCCTAGCGGGTGGAAGACCCAGTACTTC. Residues: CASSQNSPSGWKTQYF.

This clonotype has a handful of counts. V gene TRBV3-1 combines with J gene TRBJ1-1, with a tentative D call TRBD1 (5 bases). Trimming cost V 4 bases and J 1 base, with 10 bases left between them. The CDR3 contains 14 residues. The V gene's germline CDR1 is LGHDT and CDR2 YNNKEL (reference sequence). CDR3 nucleotide sequence: TGTGCCAGCAGCCCGGGACCGCAGAACACTGAAGCTTTCTTT. Protein product: CASSPGPQNTEAFF.

To note about this clonotype: The junction departs from the called germline gene at one end, perhaps through a read error. V is TRBV7-9 and J is TRBJ2-1; 8 nucleotides align to TRBD1. The CDR3 extends over 15 amino acids. CDR1 is SEHNR and CDR2 is FQNEAQ in the germline V gene (reference sequence). CDR3 bases: TGTGCCAGCAGGGCGGACAGGGACTCCTACAACGAGCAGTTCTTC. The encoded protein is CASRADRDSYNEQFF.

This clonotype showed up just once. The chain carries TRBV6-5 and TRBJ2-1, with D perhaps TRBD2 (5 bases). The end of the DNA fits TRBJ2-7 better, so the J call may be wrong. This CDR3 spans 16 amino acids. Germline CDR1 and CDR2: MNHEY and SVGAGI. This CDR3 is CASSPNRASSYNEQYF. CDR3 sequence (DNA): TGTGCCAGCAGCCCAAACCGGGCTAGCTCATACAATGAGCAGTACTTC.

This clonotype was counted a few times. The chain couples TRBV20-1 to TRBJ2-5; 7 bases match TRBD1. Per the germline V gene, CDR1 is DFQATT and CDR2 is SNEGSKA (reference sequence). J gave up 2 bases and V 1 base, and 4 bases lay outside the gene matches. The CDR3 totals 14 residues. The chain's CDR3 is CSARARDSQETQYF. The DNA for the CDR3 is TGCAGTGCTAGAGCTCGGGACAGTCAAGAGACCCAGTACTTC.

The genes are TRBV28 and TRBJ2-2; no firm D call. This CDR3 is built from 13 residues. CDR1 and CDR2 from the germline V gene are MDHEN and SYDVKM. The germline V and J ends were trimmed by 8 bases and 0 bases, with 7 bases remaining between them. CDR3 amino acids: CASQVTNTGELFF. DNA for the CDR3: TGTGCCAGCCAAGTAACGAACACCGGGGAGCTGTTTTTT.

Notes on this clonotype: A much more abundant neighbour one base away suggests this may be a read error. The chain is built from TRBV29-1 and TRBJ1-4; 10 positions match TRBD1. The CDR3 is 12 amino acids. Germline CDR1 is SQVTM and CDR2 is ANQGSEA. CDR3 amino acids: CCTGTGDERLFF. The DNA of the CDR3 is TGCTGCACCGGGACAGGGGATGAAAGACTGTTTTTT.

The rearrangement links TRBV13 to TRBJ1-2, with 7 nucleotides matching TRBD1. The CDR3 sequence is 14 residues long. With V trimmed by 4 bases and J by 4 bases, 6 bases remained unmatched. Germline CDR1 and CDR2: PRHDT and FYEKMQ (reference sequence). CDR3 sequence: CASSSAGGIYGYTF. In DNA, the CDR3 is TGTGCCAGCAGCTCGGCAGGGGGTATCTATGGCTACACCTTC.

Note on this clonotype: Germline and junction disagree at one end, which may indicate a read error. The V call is TRBV7-9, the J call TRBJ2-5; D not certain. The CDR3 is 16 residues long. Germline V gives CDR1 SEHNR, CDR2 FQNEAQ (reference sequence). CDR3 bases: TGTACCAGCAGCATGCTCCCAAACCCCCGACAAGAGACCCAGTACTTC. Its translation is CTSSMLPNPRQETQYF.

The table lists this clonotype with a few counts. V and J are TRBV7-2 and TRBJ2-1, with a weak D call TRBD2 (5 bases). Trimming stripped 1 base from V and 0 bases from J, with 10 bases between. Germline V gene sequence: CDR1 SGHTA, CDR2 FQGNSA. CDR3 size: 16 residues. This CDR3 is CASSLGAVTSYNEQFF. The CDR3 DNA is TGTGCCAGCAGCTTAGGAGCGGTCACCTCCTACAATGAGCAGTTCTTC. The full variable domain, with the rest looked up from reference TRBV7-2 and TRBJ2-1, is GAGVSQSPSNKVTEKGKDVELRCDPISGHTALYWYRQSLGQGLEFLIYFQGNSAPDKSGLPSDRFSAERTGGSVSTLTIQRTQQEDSAVYLCASSLGAVTSYNEQFFGPGTRLTVL.

The rearrangement uses TRBV27 and TRBJ2-7, with a weak D call TRBD1 (5 bases). V was shortened by 5 bases and J by 6 bases, with 14 bases between the two germline ends. The CDR3 covers 13 residues. Germline V gene sequence: CDR1 MNHEY, CDR2 SMNVEV (reference sequence). In nucleotides, the CDR3 is TGTGCCAGCAGTCCTCAAGGGGTGGGCGAGCAGTACTTC. Encoded protein: CASSPQGVGEQYF.

This rearrangement joins TRBV5-1 to TRBJ2-5, with 11 bases lining up with TRBD2. The J segment lost 11 bases and the V segment lost 0 bases, leaving 12 bases of the junction unmatched. This CDR3 has 16 amino acids. The germline V gene encodes CDR1 SGHRS and CDR2 YFSETQ. The CDR3 DNA reads as TGCGCCAGCAGCTTGGAGACTAGCGGGAAAGGGAATGAGCAGTACTTC. Protein sequence: CASSLETSGKGNEQYF.

The chain is built from TRBV6-5 and TRBJ2-7; TRBD2 matches at 12 bases. CDR1 is MNHEY and CDR2 is SVGAGI in the germline V gene. The ends lost 4 bases at V and 2 bases at J; junction bases unmatched: 12. The length of the CDR3 is 18 residues. Written as DNA, the CDR3 is TGTGCCAGCAGTTCCCCTTTACAGACTAGCGGGAGTCCCTACGAGCAGTACTTC. It is translated as CASSSPLQTSGSPYEQYF.

The chain combines TRBV12-3 or TRBV12-4 with TRBJ2-7, with D possibly TRBD1 on 6 matching bases. This CDR3 comprises 14 residues. V dropped 3 bases and J dropped 5 bases, with 14 bases sitting between them. The CDR3 DNA reads TGTGCCAGCAGTTTCAAGGGGGACGGGGACGAGCAGTACTTC. Translating gives CASSFKGDGDEQYF.

The table lists this clonotype with a few counts. In DNA, the CDR3 is TGCAGTGCTAGAGATAGCGATCGGAGCTCCTACGAGCAGTACTTC. Translation: CSARDSDRSSYEQYF. V gene TRBV20-1 combines with J gene TRBJ2-7, with D tentatively TRBD2 (5 bases). V was pared by 0 bases and J by 0 bases, with 12 bases between. The CDR3 spans 15 residues. Germline CDR1 DFQATT, CDR2 SNEGSKA (reference sequence).

This chain links TRBV5-1 with TRBJ1-6; 8 nucleotides align to TRBD1. Germline lookup yields CDR1 SGHRS and CDR2 YFSETQ. The CDR3 spans 17 residues. J lost 5 bases, V lost 0 bases, and 7 bases had no gene match. CDR3 bases: TGCGCCAGCAGCTTGGCCTGGCAGGGGGCACATAATTCACCCCTCCACTTT. Its translation is CASSLAWQGAHNSPLHF.

In this sample, this clonotype turned up many times. This chain's CDR3 is CASMENNSPLHF. The CDR3 DNA follows: TGTGCCAGCATGGAAAATAATTCACCCCTCCACTTT. The rearrangement uses TRBV6-6 and TRBJ1-6; D ambiguous. Per germline, CDR1 MNHNY and CDR2 SVGAGI (reference sequence). V was cut by 7 bases and J by 5 bases, with 6 bases left in between. The CDR3 runs to 12 residues.

About this clonotype itself: The junction and the germline gene differ at one end; a read error may be behind it. The chain combines TRBV3-1 with TRBJ2-7, with 7 bases fitting TRBD2. CDR1 is LGHDT and CDR2 is YNNKEL in the germline V gene (reference sequence). This CDR3 comprises 16 residues. CDR3 in amino acids: CASSQRTSAFPYEQYF. For the CDR3, the DNA is TGTGCCAGCAGCCAAAGAACTAGCGCCTTTCCCTATGAGCAGTACTTC.